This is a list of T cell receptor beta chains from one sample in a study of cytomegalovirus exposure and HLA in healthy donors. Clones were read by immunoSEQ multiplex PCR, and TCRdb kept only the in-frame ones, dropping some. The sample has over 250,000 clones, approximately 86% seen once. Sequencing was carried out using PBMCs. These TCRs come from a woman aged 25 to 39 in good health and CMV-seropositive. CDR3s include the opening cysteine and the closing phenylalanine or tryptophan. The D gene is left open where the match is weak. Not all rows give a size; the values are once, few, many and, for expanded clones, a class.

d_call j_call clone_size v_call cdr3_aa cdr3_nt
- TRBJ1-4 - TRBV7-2 CASSIFFNEKLFF TGTGCCAGCAGCATTTTCTTTAATGAAAAACTGTTTTTT
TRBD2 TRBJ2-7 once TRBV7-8 CASSLGLARSYEQYF TGTGCCAGCAGCCTGGGACTAGCGCGCTCCTACGAGCAGTACTTC
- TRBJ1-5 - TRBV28 CASNFVGRDGLRQPQHF TGTGCCAGCAATTTTGTAGGCCGGGACGGCTTAAGACAGCCCCAGCATTTT
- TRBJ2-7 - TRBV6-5 CASSPEEYSYEQYF TGTGCCAGCAGTCCCGAAGAGTACTCCTACGAGCAGTACTTC
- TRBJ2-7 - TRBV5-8 CASSQDLQEGSYEQYF TGCGCCAGCAGCCAAGACCTACAGGAGGGCTCCTACGAGCAGTACTTC
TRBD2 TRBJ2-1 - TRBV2 CASYGTSGVNEQFF TGTGCCAGCTACGGGACTAGCGGGGTCAATGAGCAGTTCTTC
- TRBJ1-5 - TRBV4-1 CASSQVQGLEPQHF TGCGCCAGCAGCCAAGTTCAGGGGCTGGAGCCCCAGCATTTT
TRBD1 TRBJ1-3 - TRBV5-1 CASSPNTGVGNTIYF TGCGCCAGCAGTCCAAACACAGGGGTTGGAAACACCATATATTTT
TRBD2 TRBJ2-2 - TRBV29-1 CSVAWGGRRTGELFF TGCAGCGTCGCCTGGGGCGGGAGGAGAACCGGGGAGCTGTTTTTT
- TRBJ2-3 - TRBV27 CASSLLRARSDTQYF TGTGCCAGCAGTTTACTGAGGGCACGGTCGGATACGCAGTATTTT
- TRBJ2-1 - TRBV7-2 CASSSRLADEQFF TGTGCCAGCAGCTCCCGATTAGCGGACGAGCAGTTCTTC
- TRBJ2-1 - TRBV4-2 CASSHGGRGAGSYNEQFF TGTGCCAGCAGCCATGGGGGTCGGGGGGCCGGCTCCTACAATGAGCAGTTCTTC
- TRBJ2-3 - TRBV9 CASSELRGTDTQYF TGTGCCAGCAGCGAATTACGCGGCACAGATACGCAGTATTTT
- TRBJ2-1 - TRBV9 CASTRGGYNEQFF TGTGCCAGCACCCGAGGCGGCTACAATGAGCAGTTCTTC
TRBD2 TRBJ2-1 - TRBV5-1 CASNSGSGAYNEQFF TGCGCCAGCAATAGCGGGAGTGGGGCCTACAATGAGCAGTTCTTC
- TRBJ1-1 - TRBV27 CASSSYLDGEAFF TGTGCCAGCAGTTCTTATTTGGACGGTGAAGCTTTCTTT
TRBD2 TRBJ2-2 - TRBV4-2 CASSRAGGESTGELFF TGTGCCAGCAGCCGGGCGGGGGGAGAATCGACCGGGGAGCTGTTTTTT
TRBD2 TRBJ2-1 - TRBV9 CASSVASGIHNEQFF TGTGCCAGCAGCGTGGCTAGCGGGATCCACAATGAGCAGTTCTTC
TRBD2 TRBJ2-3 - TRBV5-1 CASSQGLAGASSTDTQYF TGCGCCAGCAGCCAGGGACTAGCGGGGGCATCTAGCACAGATACGCAGTATTTT
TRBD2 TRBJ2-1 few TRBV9 CASSPRSSGSNEQFF TGTGCCAGCAGCCCCCGTTCTAGCGGGAGCAATGAGCAGTTCTTC
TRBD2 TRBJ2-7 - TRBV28 CASSLPNSGRWSYEQYF TGTGCCAGCAGTTTACCCAATAGCGGGAGATGGTCCTACGAGCAGTACTTC
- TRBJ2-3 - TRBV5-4 CASTATNTDTQYF TGTGCCAGCACTGCGACTAACACAGATACGCAGTATTTT
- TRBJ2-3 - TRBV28 CASSQPDTRIGTDTQYF TGTGCCAGCAGTCAACCAGACACTAGGATAGGTACAGATACGCAGTATTTT
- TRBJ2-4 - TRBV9 CASSVDPGLTKNIQYF TGTGCCAGCAGCGTAGACCCGGGTTTAACCAAAAACATTCAGTACTTC
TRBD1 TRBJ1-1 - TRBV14 CASSQVGGQGKHTEAFF TGTGCCAGCAGCCAAGTAGGTGGACAGGGTAAGCACACTGAAGCTTTCTTT
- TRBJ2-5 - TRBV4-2 CASSPEKTVGQETQYF TGTGCCAGCAGCCCGGAAAAGACAGTGGGCCAAGAGACCCAGTACTTC
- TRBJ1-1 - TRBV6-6 CASSYVGAGDREAFF TGTGCCAGCAGTTACGTGGGGGCTGGGGACCGTGAAGCTTTCTTT
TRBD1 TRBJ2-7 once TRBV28 CASSLYNRGFNEQYF TGTGCCAGCAGTTTATATAACAGGGGTTTCAACGAGCAGTACTTC
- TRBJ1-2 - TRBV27 CASTQLGSRNYGYTF TGTGCCAGCACCCAACTAGGCTCTCGGAACTATGGCTACACCTTC
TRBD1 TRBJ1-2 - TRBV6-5 CASSEPGGAGYGYTF TGTGCCAGCTCCGAACCAGGGGGCGCTGGGTATGGCTACACCTTC
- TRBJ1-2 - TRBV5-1 CASSPQGSLRGYTF TGCGCCAGCAGCCCACAGGGTTCTTTAAGGGGCTACACCTTC
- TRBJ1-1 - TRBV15 CATSRGRGNTEAFF TGTGCCACCAGCAGAGGTAGGGGGAACACTGAAGCTTTCTTT
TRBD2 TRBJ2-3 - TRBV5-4 CASSLGTSGVVQYF TGTGCCAGCAGCCTAGGGACTAGCGGGGTAGTGCAGTATTTT
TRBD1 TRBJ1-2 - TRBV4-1 CASSQDGGTVYGYTF TGCGCCAGCAGCCAAGATGGTGGGACAGTCTATGGCTACACCTTC
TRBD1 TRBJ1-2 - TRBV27 CASRNRGIGNYGYTF TGTGCCAGCAGAAACAGGGGCATAGGGAACTATGGCTACACCTTC
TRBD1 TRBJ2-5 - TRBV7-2 CASSYGTGEETQYF TGTGCCAGCAGCTATGGGACAGGGGAAGAGACCCAGTACTTC
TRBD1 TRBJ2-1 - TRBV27 CASSRPGQGNEQFF TGTGCCAGCAGTCGACCGGGACAGGGCAATGAGCAGTTCTTC
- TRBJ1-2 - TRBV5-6 CASSPHSAWGYTF TGTGCCAGCAGCCCGCATTCGGCTTGGGGCTACACCTTC
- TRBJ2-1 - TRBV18 CASSPPSSSYNEQFF TGTGCCAGCTCACCCCCATCTAGCTCCTACAATGAGCAGTTCTTC
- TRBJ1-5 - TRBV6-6 CASKQTAGNQPQHF TGTGCCAGCAAACAAACCGCGGGGAATCAGCCCCAGCATTTT
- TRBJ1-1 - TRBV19 CASSLEWGTEAFF TGTGCCAGCTCACTGGAGTGGGGGACTGAAGCTTTCTTT
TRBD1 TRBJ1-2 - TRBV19 CASSPEQGIGYGYTF TGTGCCAGTAGTCCCGAACAGGGGATAGGGTATGGCTACACCTTC
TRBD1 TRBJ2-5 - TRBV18 CASSLSRGRETQYF TGTGCCAGCTCACTTTCCAGGGGGAGAGAGACCCAGTACTTC
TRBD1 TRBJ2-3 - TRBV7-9 CATPRRDRRRPDTQYF TGTGCCACCCCTCGGAGGGACAGGAGGAGACCGGATACGCAGTATTTT
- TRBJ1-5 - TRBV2 CASRGTYSNQPQHF TGTGCCAGCAGGGGAACCTATAGCAATCAGCCCCAGCATTTT
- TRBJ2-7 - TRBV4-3 CASSQESLDSYEQYF TGCGCCAGCAGCCAAGAGTCGCTAGACTCCTACGAGCAGTACTTC
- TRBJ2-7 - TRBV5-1 CASSKLEVAGSYEQYF TGCGCCAGCAGCAAATTGGAGGTGGCAGGTTCCTACGAGCAGTACTTC